Below are 26 T cell receptor beta chains sequenced from a single sample in a study of blood T cell dynamics during melanoma immunotherapy. Some clones are missing from TCRdb's copy, which holds only in-frame ones; the method was immunoSEQ multiplex PCR. The repertoire includes about 8,500 clones, roughly four fifths of them detected once, and around 1.2% sits in the top ten. Time point denoted: pre-treatment baseline. Sequencing used blood, obtained from a patient treated with checkpoint blockade. All receptors derive from a human donor with melanoma.

V gene TRBV25-1 combines with J gene TRBJ2-1; TRBD2 might be the D (7 bases). The CDR3 totals 16 residues. Germline loops: CDR1 MGHDK, CDR2 SYGVNS. The V end was cut by 2 bases, the J end by 1 base, with 12 bases between. The chain's CDR3 is CASSETGGASYNEQFF. CDR3 in DNA: TGTGCCAGCAGTGAAACTGGGGGGGCTTCCTACAATGAGCAGTTCTTC. Supplemented by reference TRBV25-1 and TRBJ2-1, the full variable domain reads EADIYQTPRYLVIGTGKKITLECSQTMGHDKMYWYQQDPGMELHLIHYSYGVNSTEKGDLSSESTVSRIRTEHFPLTLESARPSHTSQYLCASSETGGASYNEQFFGPGTRLTVL.

This chain links TRBV28 with TRBJ1-4; D gene uncertain. The CDR3 length is 14 residues. The germline V gene has CDR1 MDHEN and CDR2 SYDVKM. Trimming cost V 3 bases and J 7 bases, with 12 bases left between them. CDR3 coding DNA: TGTGCCAGCAGTTTCGGGAGGGAGGCTGAAAAACTGTTTTTT. As protein: CASSFGREAEKLFF.

The V gene is TRBV11-2, the J gene TRBJ2-5; 7 bases fit TRBD1. J gave up 2 bases and V 5 bases, and 5 bases lay outside the gene matches. Per the germline V gene, CDR1 is SGHAT and CDR2 is FQNNGV. The CDR3 runs to 14 residues. The CDR3 bases are TGTGCCAGCAGCCCAGGGACAGCACAAGAGACCCAGTACTTC. Protein sequence: CASSPGTAQETQYF.

This clone was picked up a small number of times. The rearrangement uses TRBV27 and TRBJ2-5; D perhaps matches TRBD1 (6 bases). CDR3 length: 14 amino acids. Germline V CDR1 and CDR2: MNHEY, SMNVEV (reference sequence). Trimming removed 2 bases from V and 7 bases from J, with 14 bases in between. In nucleotides, the CDR3 is TGTGCCAGCAGTTTAACAGGGCCAACGGGGACCCAGTACTTC. Translating gives CASSLTGPTGTQYF.

This chain uses TRBV28 with TRBJ2-3; 10 nucleotides match TRBD1. Germline CDR1 is MDHEN and CDR2 is SYDVKM. This CDR3 spans 16 amino acids. With V trimmed by 6 bases and J by 1 base, 7 bases remained unmatched. CDR3: CASRTAGTGGTDTQYF. The CDR3 DNA sequence: TGTGCCAGCAGGACCGCCGGGACAGGGGGCACAGATACGCAGTATTTT. Together with reference TRBV28 and TRBJ2-3, the CDR3 gives the full variable domain: DVKVTQSSRYLVKRTGEKVFLECVQDMDHENMFWYRQDPGLGLRLIYFSYDVKMKEKGDIPEGYSVSREKKERFSLILESASTNQTSMYLCASRTAGTGGTDTQYFGPGTRLTVL.

The chain joins TRBV7-3 to TRBJ1-3; the D gene is possibly TRBD1 (6 bases). CDR1 is SGHTA and CDR2 is FQGTGA in the germline V gene. The CDR3 has 15 amino acids. V was cut by 2 bases and J by 3 bases, with 11 bases left in between. CDR3: CASSLSGARGNTIYF. The CDR3 nucleotides read TGTGCCAGCAGCTTATCGGGGGCGCGTGGAAACACCATATATTTT.

This clone appeared a single time. Germline and junction disagree at one end, which may indicate a read error. This rearrangement joins TRBV2 to TRBJ2-3; TRBD2 might be the D (6 bases). This CDR3 region has 13 residues. CDR1 is SNHLY and CDR2 is FYNNEI in the germline V gene. The CDR3 DNA follows: TGTGCCAGCAGTAGCGGCGGCGGGACCCAAGATTTTTTT. Its protein is CASSSGGGTQDFF.

The gene calls are TRBV20-1 and TRBJ2-5; D gene unclear. This CDR3 has 11 residues. Germline V gene data show CDR1 as DFQATT and CDR2 as SNEGSKA (reference sequence). V shed 5 bases and J shed 4 bases, with 8 bases lying between them. CDR3 nucleotide sequence: TGCAGTGCTCCCCGTGGAGAGACCCAGTACTTC. It codes for CSAPRGETQYF.

The rearrangement joins TRBV9 to TRBJ1-1, with D unresolved. In germline, CDR1 is SGDLS, CDR2 YYNGEE. The length of the CDR3 is 13 residues. Deletions cut 1 base from V and 5 bases from J, with 9 bases between. CDR3 DNA: TGTGCCAGCAGCGTAATAGAGAAAACTGAAGCTTTCTTT. It codes for CASSVIEKTEAFF.

This clone was observed a handful of times. The CDR3 protein is CAWRHLNTEAFF. In DNA form, the CDR3 reads TGTGCCTGGAGACATTTGAACACTGAAGCTTTCTTT. The gene calls are TRBV30 and TRBJ1-1; D unresolved. Trimming pared 3 bases from V and 0 bases from J, leaving 5 bases between. CDR1 is GTSNPN, CDR2 SVGIG, per germline (reference sequence). The CDR3 has 12 amino acids.

The chain combines TRBV7-8 with TRBJ2-3; perhaps TRBD1 as D (6 bases). The CDR3 has 14 residues. Deletions cut 6 bases from V and 6 bases from J, with 16 bases between. The V gene's germline CDR1 is SGHVS and CDR2 FQNEAQ. CDR3 nucleotide sequence: TGTGCCAGCAGTCTACAGGGTCCTGGGGATACGCAGTATTTT. This encodes CASSLQGPGDTQYF.

The chain combines TRBV25-1 with TRBJ1-2, with D maybe TRBD1 (6 bases). CDR3 length: 14 amino acids. The V end lost 6 bases, the J end lost 7 bases, and 18 bases lay between the germline ends. Germline V gene sequence: CDR1 MGHDK, CDR2 SYGVNS. CDR3 nucleotide sequence: TGTGCCAGCAGAGACAGGCATCAACTTCGTGGCTACACCTTC. Amino acid sequence: CASRDRHQLRGYTF.

This clone showed up just once. V gene TRBV6-5 combines with J gene TRBJ1-3; a weak D match, TRBD1 (6 bases). Germline CDR1 MNHEY, CDR2 SVGAGI. V was trimmed by 2 bases and J by 1 base, leaving 12 bases between them. This CDR3 spans 16 amino acids. The CDR3 sequence: CASSYTMDSSGNTIYF. As DNA, the CDR3 is TGTGCCAGCAGTTACACCATGGACAGTTCTGGAAACACCATATATTTT.

V usage is TRBV6-5 and J usage is TRBJ2-7; D call uncertain. Germline V gene data show CDR1 as MNHEY and CDR2 as SVGAGI. This CDR3 spans 13 amino acids. The ends were cut back, 6 bases at V and 3 bases at J, with 12 bases in the middle. The CDR3 bases are TGTGCCAGCAGCCCGGGCGTGATCTACGAGCAGTACTTC. This codes for CASSPGVIYEQYF.

The genes are TRBV6-1 and TRBJ1-5; D is ambiguous. The CDR3 is 15 residues long. Germline V gene sequence: CDR1 MNHNS, CDR2 SASEGT. The ends were cut back, 7 bases at V and 0 bases at J, with 13 bases in the middle. The CDR3 protein is CASKFEGYSNQPQHF. As DNA, the CDR3 is TGTGCCAGCAAATTCGAGGGATATAGCAATCAGCCCCAGCATTTT.

This chain links TRBV9 with TRBJ2-7; possibly TRBD2 for D (5 bases). This CDR3 comprises 18 residues. The germline gives CDR1 SGDLS, CDR2 YYNGEE. V lost 5 bases, J lost 0 bases, and 24 bases lay in between. CDR3 DNA: TGTGCCAGCAGACGCGGTGTAGCGACATTAAGGAGCTCCTACGAGCAGTACTTC. It yields the protein CASRRGVATLRSSYEQYF.

The CDR3 loop is CASRRTRDSNEQFF. In DNA, the CDR3 is TGTGCCAGCAGGCGTACCCGGGACAGCAATGAGCAGTTCTTC. The rearrangement uses TRBV11-1 and TRBJ2-1; the match to TRBD1 covers 7 bases. The CDR3 contains 14 residues. V gave up 6 bases and J gave up 6 bases; unmatched junction bases: 8. The germline V gene has CDR1 SGHAT and CDR2 FQDESV (reference sequence).

This clone was detected a few times. V and J are TRBV2 and TRBJ2-7; D is perhaps TRBD2 (7 bases). This CDR3 contains 16 residues. Germline V gene lookup returns CDR1 SNHLY and CDR2 FYNNEI. V was shortened by 6 bases and J by 1 base, with 19 bases between the two germline ends. CDR3 sequence (DNA): TGTGCCAGCAGGGCGCAAGGGGGGGCGACTTCCTACGAGCAGTACTTC. Translated: CASRAQGGATSYEQYF.

V and J are TRBV7-2 and TRBJ2-1; 14 positions match TRBD2. Germline loops: CDR1 SGHTA, CDR2 FQGNSA. The J segment lost 2 bases and the V segment lost 3 bases, leaving 0 bases of the junction unmatched. The length of the CDR3 is 16 residues. CDR3 sequence reads: CASSLTSGRAYNEQFF. For the CDR3, the DNA is TGTGCCAGCAGCTTGACTAGCGGGAGGGCCTACAATGAGCAGTTCTTC.

This chain joins TRBV11-2 and TRBJ1-1; 7 nucleotides align to TRBD1. Losses at the gene ends were 0 bases for V and 4 bases for J; bases not matched to a gene: 5. The CDR3 length is 15 residues. Germline CDR1 is SGHAT and CDR2 is FQNNGV. CDR3 sequence: CASSLEGGEATEAFF. DNA of the CDR3: TGTGCCAGCAGCTTAGAAGGGGGCGAGGCCACTGAAGCTTTCTTT.

The V gene is TRBV2, the J gene TRBJ1-1; the match to TRBD1 covers 7 bases. This CDR3 has 15 amino acids. Germline V CDR1 and CDR2: SNHLY, FYNNEI. The J segment lost 1 base and the V segment lost 6 bases, leaving 8 bases of the junction unmatched. This chain's CDR3 is CASRDRYFPNTEAFF. The CDR3 region has the DNA TGTGCCAGCAGGGACAGGTACTTTCCGAACACTGAAGCTTTCTTT.

The genes are TRBV29-1 and TRBJ2-2; D ambiguous. This CDR3 is 13 amino acids long. Trimming stripped 3 bases from V and 1 base from J, with 6 bases between. Germline V CDR1 and CDR2: SQVTM, ANQGSEA. Written as DNA, the CDR3 is TGCAGCGTTGATTGGCAGAACACCGGGGAGCTGTTTTTT. Residues: CSVDWQNTGELFF.

The chain recombines TRBV6-1 with TRBJ2-7; TRBD2 is a possible D gene (6 bases). V was clipped by 1 base and J by 2 bases, with 6 bases between them. The CDR3 is made up of 13 amino acids. Germline V gene sequence: CDR1 MNHNS, CDR2 SASEGT. DNA for the CDR3: TGTGCCAGCAGTGAAGGGGGGGCCTACGAGCAGTACTTC. Amino acids: CASSEGGAYEQYF.

This clone was observed once. The chain employs TRBV7-9 and TRBJ1-2; D is perhaps TRBD1 (6 bases). CDR1 is SEHNR, CDR2 FQNEAQ, per germline (reference sequence). V shed 5 bases and J shed 4 bases, with 23 bases lying between them. This CDR3 has 17 residues. CDR3 sequence (DNA): TGTGCCAGCAGCCCGGGGTATCCGGGGGGCCGGAGCTATGGCTACACCTTC. This gives the protein CASSPGYPGGRSYGYTF.

This chain joins TRBV29-1 and TRBJ1-2; tentatively, D is TRBD1 (5 bases). The CDR3 runs 13 residues. Trimming took off 2 bases at V and 3 bases at J, with 10 bases between the two ends. CDR1 is SQVTM and CDR2 is ANQGSEA in the germline V gene. Here the CDR3 reads CSVETGDHYGYTF. For the CDR3, the DNA is TGCAGCGTTGAAACGGGGGACCACTATGGCTACACCTTC.

This clone appeared a single time. The V call is TRBV15, the J call TRBJ1-2; D might be TRBD1 (6 bases). This CDR3 spans 17 amino acids. V was clipped by 3 bases and J by 5 bases, with 22 bases between them. Germline V gene lookup returns CDR1 LNHNV and CDR2 YYDKDF (reference sequence). CDR3 loop: CATSRGPSGGARYGYTF. The CDR3 coding sequence is TGTGCCACCAGCAGGGGGCCCTCGGGGGGCGCGAGATATGGCTACACCTTC.